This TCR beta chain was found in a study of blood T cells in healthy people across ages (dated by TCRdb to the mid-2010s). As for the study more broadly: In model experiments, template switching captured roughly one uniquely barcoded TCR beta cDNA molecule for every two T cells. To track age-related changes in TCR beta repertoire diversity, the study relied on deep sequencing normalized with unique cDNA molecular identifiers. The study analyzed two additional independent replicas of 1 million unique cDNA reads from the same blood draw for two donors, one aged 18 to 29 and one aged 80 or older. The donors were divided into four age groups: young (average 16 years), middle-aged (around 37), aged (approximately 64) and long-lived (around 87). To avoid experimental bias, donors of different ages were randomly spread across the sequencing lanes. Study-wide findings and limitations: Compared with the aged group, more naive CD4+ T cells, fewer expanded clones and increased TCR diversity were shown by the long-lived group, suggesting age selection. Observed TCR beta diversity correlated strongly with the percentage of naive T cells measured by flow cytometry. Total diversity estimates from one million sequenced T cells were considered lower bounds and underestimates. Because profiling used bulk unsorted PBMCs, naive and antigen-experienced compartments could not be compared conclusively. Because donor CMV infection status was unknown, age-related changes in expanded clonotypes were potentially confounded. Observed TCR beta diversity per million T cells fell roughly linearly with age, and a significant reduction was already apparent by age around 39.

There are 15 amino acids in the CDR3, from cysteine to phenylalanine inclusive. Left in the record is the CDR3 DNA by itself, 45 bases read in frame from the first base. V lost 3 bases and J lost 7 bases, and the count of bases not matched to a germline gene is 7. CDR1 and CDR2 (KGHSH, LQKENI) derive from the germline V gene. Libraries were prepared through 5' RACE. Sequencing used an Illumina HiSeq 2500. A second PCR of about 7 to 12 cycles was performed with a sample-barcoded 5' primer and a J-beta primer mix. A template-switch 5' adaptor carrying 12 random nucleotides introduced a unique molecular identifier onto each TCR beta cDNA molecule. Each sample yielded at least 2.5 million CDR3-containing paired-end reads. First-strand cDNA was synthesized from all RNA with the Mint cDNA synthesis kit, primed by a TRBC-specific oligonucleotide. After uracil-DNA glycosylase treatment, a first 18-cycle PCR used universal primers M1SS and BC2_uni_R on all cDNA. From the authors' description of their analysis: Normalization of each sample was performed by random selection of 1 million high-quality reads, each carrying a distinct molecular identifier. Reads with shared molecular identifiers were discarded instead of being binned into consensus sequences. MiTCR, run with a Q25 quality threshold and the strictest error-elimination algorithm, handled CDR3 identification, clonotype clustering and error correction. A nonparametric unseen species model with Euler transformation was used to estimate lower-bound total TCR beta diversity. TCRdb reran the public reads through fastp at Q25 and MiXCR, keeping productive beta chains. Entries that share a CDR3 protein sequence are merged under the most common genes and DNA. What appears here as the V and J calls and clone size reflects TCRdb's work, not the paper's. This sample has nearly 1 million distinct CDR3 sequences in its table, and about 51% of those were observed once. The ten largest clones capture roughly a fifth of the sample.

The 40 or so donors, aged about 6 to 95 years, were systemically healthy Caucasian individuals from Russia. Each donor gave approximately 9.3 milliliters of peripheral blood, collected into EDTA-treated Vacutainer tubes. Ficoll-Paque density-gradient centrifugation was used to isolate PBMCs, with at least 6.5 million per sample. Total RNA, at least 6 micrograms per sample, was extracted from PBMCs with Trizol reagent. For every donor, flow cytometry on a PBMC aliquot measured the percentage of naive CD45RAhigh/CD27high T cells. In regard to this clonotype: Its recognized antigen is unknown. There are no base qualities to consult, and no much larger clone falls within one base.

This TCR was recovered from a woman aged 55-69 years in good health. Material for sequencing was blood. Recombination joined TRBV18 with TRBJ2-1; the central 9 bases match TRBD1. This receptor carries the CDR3 CASSPGTGPQNEQFF. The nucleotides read TGTGCCAGCTCACCCGGGACAGGGCCCCAGAATGAGCAGTTCTTC. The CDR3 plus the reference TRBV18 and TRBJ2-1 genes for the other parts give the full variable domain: NAGVMQNPRHLVRRRGQEARLRCSPMKGHSHVYWYRQLPEEGLKFMVYLQKENIIDESGMPKERFSAEFPKEGPSILRIQQVVRGDSAAYFCASSPGTGPQNEQFFGPGTRLTVL.